Listed here is a single T cell receptor (beta chain). The target antigen is unknown. TCRdb's table, derived via immunoSEQ multiplex PCR, lists solely in-frame clones and lacks some. The data hold tens of thousands of clones, with 65% to 80% observed a single time. This sample was included in a study of radiotherapy plus CTLA-4 blockade in lung cancer. Background on the study: Objective responses were documented in about 19% of patients, with disease control in roughly 30%.

Those with chemo-refractory metastatic non-small-cell lung cancer were treated with focal radiation combined with CTLA-4 blockade using ipilimumab. Germline V lookup: CDR1 SNHLY, CDR2 FYNNEI. Trimming removed 8 bases at V and 0 bases at J, with 16 bases between. This CDR3 has 15 amino acids. Study findings and constraints: An expansion of tumor-derived TCR clones occurred in blood after radiotherapy plus ipilimumab. In blood, early T cell clone dynamics reportedly predicted response best, together with interferon-beta.

The source is a human donor with non-small cell lung cancer who had a partial response to radiotherapy plus ipilimumab. The rearrangement links TRBV2 to TRBJ1-1; no firm D call. The input for sequencing was peripheral blood, taken from a patient treated with radiotherapy plus ipilimumab. CDR3 region: CASGAVEAVNTEAFF. In DNA, the CDR3 is TGTGCCAGCGGAGCAGTAGAAGCGGTGAACACTGAAGCTTTCTTT.